The clone carrying this T cell receptor (beta chain) was detected once. The antigen remains unidentified. The method was immunoSEQ multiplex PCR; TCRdb's version includes in-frame clones alone and lacks a portion of them. The sample has about 200,000 clones, about 92% seen once. Between the trimmed V and J ends, which lost 2 bases and 0 bases, there was a span of 14 bases. Looked up from germline, CDR1 is LGHDT and CDR2 is YNNKEL (reference sequence). This CDR3 spans 16 amino acids. These data are taken from a study of T cell responses to AZD1222 COVID-19 vaccine. Study-wide results and limits: Researchers took repertoire samples only after the peak T cell response had come. Seropositive at baseline were only five or six AZD1222 recipients. Close to half of spike-specific TCRs reportedly recognize unmutated variant regions. Rises in breadth and depth of Spike-specific TCRs came after two AZD1222 doses.

This material consisted of peripheral blood, taken on day 0 of MenACWY control vaccination. This TCR derives from an adult in good health. V is TRBV3-1 (or the pseudogene TRBV3-2) and J is TRBJ2-7; D gene ambiguous. CDR3 loop: CASSQQSMRSSYEQYF. CDR3 sequence (DNA): TGTGCCAGCAGCCAACAGTCCATGAGGAGCTCCTACGAGCAGTACTTC.